This T cell receptor beta chain was retrieved from a study of blood T cells in healthy people across ages. The CDR3 loop spans 13 amino acids. Germline-derived CDR1 and CDR2 are DFQATT and SNEGSKA (reference sequence). V was trimmed by 2 bases and J by 0 bases, leaving 5 bases between them. It was with a sample-barcoded 5' primer and a J-beta primer mix that a second PCR of about 7 to 12 cycles was run. TCRdb used MiXCR to reprocess the 5' RACE reads, holding one entry per CDR3 protein. The sample carries roughly 1.9 million distinct CDR3 sequences, about two fifths recorded once. V is TRBV20-1 and J is TRBJ1-5; no clear D. This receptor was taken from a human donor in good health. The sample taken for sequencing was blood. CDR3 region: CSARRYSNQPQHF. As DNA, the CDR3 is TGCAGTGCTAGAAGATATAGCAATCAGCCCCAGCATTTT.